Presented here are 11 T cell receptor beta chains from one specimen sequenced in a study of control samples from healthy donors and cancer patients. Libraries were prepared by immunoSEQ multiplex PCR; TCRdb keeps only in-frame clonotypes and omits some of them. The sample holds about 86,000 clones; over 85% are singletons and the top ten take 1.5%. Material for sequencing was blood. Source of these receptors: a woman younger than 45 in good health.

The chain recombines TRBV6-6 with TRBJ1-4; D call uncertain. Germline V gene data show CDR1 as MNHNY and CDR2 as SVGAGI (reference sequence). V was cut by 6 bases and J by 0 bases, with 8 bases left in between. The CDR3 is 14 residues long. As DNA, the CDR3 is TGTGCCAGCAGCCCAGCGGCAACTAATGAAAAACTGTTTTTT. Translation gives CASSPAATNEKLFF.

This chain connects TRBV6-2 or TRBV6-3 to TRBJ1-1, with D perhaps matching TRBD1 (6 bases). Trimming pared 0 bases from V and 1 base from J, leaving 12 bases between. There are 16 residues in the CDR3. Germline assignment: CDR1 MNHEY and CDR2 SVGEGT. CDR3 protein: CASSYSWGLGNTEAFF. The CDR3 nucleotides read TGTGCCAGCAGTTACTCGTGGGGGCTCGGGAACACTGAAGCTTTCTTT.

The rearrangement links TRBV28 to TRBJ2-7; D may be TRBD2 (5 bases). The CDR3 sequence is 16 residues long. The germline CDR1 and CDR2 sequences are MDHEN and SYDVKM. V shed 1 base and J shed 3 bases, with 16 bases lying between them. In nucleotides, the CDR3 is TGTGCCAGCAGTTTATCGTCGTCGGGGTCTATCTACGAGCAGTACTTC. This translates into CASSLSSSGSIYEQYF. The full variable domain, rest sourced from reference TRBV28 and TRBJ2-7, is DVKVTQSSRYLVKRTGEKVFLECVQDMDHENMFWYRQDPGLGLRLIYFSYDVKMKEKGDIPEGYSVSREKKERFSLILESASTNQTSMYLCASSLSSSGSIYEQYFGPGTRLTVT.

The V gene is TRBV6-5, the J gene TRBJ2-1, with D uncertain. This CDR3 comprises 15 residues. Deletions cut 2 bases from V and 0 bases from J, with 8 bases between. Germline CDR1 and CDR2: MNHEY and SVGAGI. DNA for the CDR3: TGTGCCAGCAGTTACGGAGAACCCTCCTACAATGAGCAGTTCTTC. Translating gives CASSYGEPSYNEQFF.

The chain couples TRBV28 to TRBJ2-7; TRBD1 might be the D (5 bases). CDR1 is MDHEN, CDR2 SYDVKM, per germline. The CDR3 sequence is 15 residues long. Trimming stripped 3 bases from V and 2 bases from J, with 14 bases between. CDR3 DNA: TGTGCCAGCAGTTTCCTCTGGGGCCGGGCCTACGAGCAGTACTTC. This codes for CASSFLWGRAYEQYF.

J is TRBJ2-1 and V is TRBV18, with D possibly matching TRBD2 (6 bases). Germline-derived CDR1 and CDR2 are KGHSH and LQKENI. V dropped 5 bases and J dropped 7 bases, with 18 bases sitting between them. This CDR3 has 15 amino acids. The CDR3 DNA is TGTGCCAGCTCATCGTCGCGGGGATCGGGGAATGAGCAGTTCTTC. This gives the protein CASSSSRGSGNEQFF.

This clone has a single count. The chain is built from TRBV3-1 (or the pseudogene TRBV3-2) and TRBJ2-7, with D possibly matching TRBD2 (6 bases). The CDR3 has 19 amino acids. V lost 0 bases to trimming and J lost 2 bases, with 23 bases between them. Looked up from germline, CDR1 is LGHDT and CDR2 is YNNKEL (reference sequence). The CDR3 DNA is TGTGCCAGCAGCCAAGATGCTAGCGCGTCTTACCCTAGACCCTACGAGCAGTACTTC. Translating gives CASSQDASASYPRPYEQYF.

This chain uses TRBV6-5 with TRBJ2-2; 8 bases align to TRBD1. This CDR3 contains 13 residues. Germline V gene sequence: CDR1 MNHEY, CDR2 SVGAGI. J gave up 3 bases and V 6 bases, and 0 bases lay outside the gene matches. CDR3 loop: CASRQGDTGELFF. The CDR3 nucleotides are TGTGCCAGCAGACAGGGGGACACCGGGGAGCTGTTTTTT.

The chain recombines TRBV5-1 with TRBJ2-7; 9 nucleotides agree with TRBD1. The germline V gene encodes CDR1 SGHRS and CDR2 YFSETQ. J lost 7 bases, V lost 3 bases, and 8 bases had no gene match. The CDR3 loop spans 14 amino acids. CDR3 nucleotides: TGCGCCAGCAGCTCCTGGGGGACAGGGCGGGAGCAGTACTTC. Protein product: CASSSWGTGREQYF.

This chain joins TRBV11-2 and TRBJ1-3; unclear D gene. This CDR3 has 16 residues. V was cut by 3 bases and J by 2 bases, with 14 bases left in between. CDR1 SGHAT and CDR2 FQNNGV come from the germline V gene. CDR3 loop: CASSFQGVYAGNTIYF. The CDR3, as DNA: TGTGCCAGCAGCTTCCAAGGCGTTTATGCTGGAAACACCATATATTTT.

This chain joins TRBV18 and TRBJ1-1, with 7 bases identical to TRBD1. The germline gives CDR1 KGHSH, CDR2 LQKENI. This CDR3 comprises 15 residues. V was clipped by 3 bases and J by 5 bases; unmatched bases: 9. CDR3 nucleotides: TGTGCCAGCTCACCGCAGGGGGGGTCGAGAACTGAAGCTTTCTTT. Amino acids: CASSPQGGSRTEAFF.